The 10 T cell receptor beta chains below were found in one sample sequenced in a study of T cell changes during pregnancy in multiple sclerosis. The data were produced by immunoSEQ multiplex PCR, yet TCRdb's version contains in-frame clones alone and is incomplete. The sample contains fewer than 85,000 clones, approximately 90% of which appear only once. Sample: peripheral blood, taken in the first trimester of pregnancy. The origin of the receptors is a female donor in good health, enrolled as a control in a pregnancy study.

V gene TRBV6-1 combines with J gene TRBJ2-2; tentative D call: TRBD2 (5 bases). Germline CDR1 MNHNS, CDR2 SASEGT. Trimming took 4 bases from V and 7 from J, leaving 13 bases between them. There are 14 residues in the CDR3. The DNA of the CDR3 is TGTGCCAGCAGTGTTAACGTAGAGGGCGGGGAGCTGTTTTTT. This translates into CASSVNVEGGELFF.

The chain uses TRBV21-1 and TRBJ2-1; TRBD1, the table's D call, was not compared with the DNA. TRBV21-1 is flagged as a pseudogene. CDR3 length equals 18 residues. The CDR3 is CASSRGALIPSLGNEQFF. CDR3 in DNA: TGTGCCAGCAGCAGGGGCGCCCTAATACCTTCCCTCGGCAATGAGCAGTTCTTC.

The V gene is TRBV2, the J gene TRBJ2-5, with 7 bases identical to TRBD1. V shed 3 bases and J 10 bases; nucleotides not matched to a gene: 11. Germline lookup yields CDR1 SNHLY and CDR2 FYNNEI. CDR3 length: 14 amino acids. CDR3: CASSDRQGKTIQYF. In DNA form, the CDR3 reads TGTGCCAGCAGTGACCGACAGGGAAAGACGATCCAGTACTTC. The full variable domain, completed using reference TRBV2 and TRBJ2-5, is EPEVTQTPSHQVTQMGQEVILRCVPISNHLYFYWYRQILGQKVEFLVSFYNNEISEKSEIFDDQFSVERPDGSNFTLKIRSTKLEDSAMYFCASSDRQGKTIQYFGPGTRLLVL.

In this sample, this clone turned up once. The V call is TRBV7-8, the J call TRBJ2-7; 8 nucleotides agree with TRBD2. This CDR3 has 16 amino acids. Germline CDR1 is SGHVS and CDR2 is FQNEAQ. With 3 bases clipped from V and 5 bases from J, the junction kept 12 bases outside the gene matches. CDR3: CASSFAPGLVVDEQYF. CDR3 sequence (DNA): TGTGCCAGCAGCTTCGCACCGGGACTAGTCGTCGACGAGCAGTACTTC.

This chain joins TRBV27 and TRBJ1-4, with D tentatively TRBD1 (5 bases). Germline values: CDR1 MNHEY, CDR2 SMNVEV (reference sequence). The V and J ends lost 7 bases and 3 bases respectively, with 21 bases between them. This CDR3 region has 17 residues. CDR3 loop: CASILLDWGGANEKLFF. The CDR3 nucleotides read TGTGCCAGCATACTCCTTGATTGGGGAGGGGCTAATGAAAAACTGTTTTTT.

In its sample, this clone was seen once. This chain joins TRBV28 and TRBJ2-3, with D possibly matching TRBD1 (6 bases). The CDR3 is 13 amino acids. V was cut by 5 bases and J by 10 bases, with 16 bases left in between. CDR1 is MDHEN, CDR2 SYDVKM, per germline. CDR3 sequence: CASSTLDSLPQYF. CDR3 DNA sequence: TGTGCCAGCAGTACCCTGGACAGTCTTCCGCAGTATTTT.

The CDR3 DNA reads as TGTGCCAGCAGCCCGCCCTCCCCCGGGACAGCCGCCTACGAGCAGTACTTC. Translation: CASSPPSPGTAAYEQYF. The rearrangement uses TRBV11-2 and TRBJ2-7, with 7 bases that match TRBD1. Germline lookup yields CDR1 SGHAT and CDR2 FQNNGV. J was trimmed by 2 bases and V by 5 bases; bases with no gene match: 15. The CDR3 runs to 17 residues.

This rearrangement joins TRBV5-4 to TRBJ2-1; TRBD2 matches at 9 bases. Germline trimming cut 5 bases from V and 4 bases from J; bases unmatched to any gene: 4. Germline CDR1 is SGHNT and CDR2 is YYREEE (reference sequence). This CDR3 comprises 14 residues. CDR3 sequence reads: CASSFLAGYNEQFF. CDR3 DNA sequence: TGTGCCAGCAGTTTTCTAGCGGGATACAATGAGCAGTTCTTC.

The V call is TRBV11-2, the J call TRBJ2-7; D ambiguous. Between the trimmed V and J ends, which lost 5 bases and 1 base, there was a span of 6 bases. Germline V CDR1 and CDR2: SGHAT, FQNNGV. CDR3 length: 12 residues. CDR3 in amino acids: CASSPLSYEQYF. The CDR3 nucleotides are TGTGCCAGCAGCCCTCTGTCCTACGAGCAGTACTTC.

The chain carries TRBV5-6 and TRBJ1-1; a possible D gene is TRBD1 (6 bases). Trimming cost V 5 bases and J 2 bases, with 13 bases left between them. The CDR3 is 14 amino acids. Germline V gene data show CDR1 as SGHDT and CDR2 as YYEEEE. The CDR3 sequence is CASSSPGVNTEAFF. Here the CDR3 DNA reads TGTGCCAGCAGTTCCCCAGGGGTCAACACTGAAGCTTTCTTT.